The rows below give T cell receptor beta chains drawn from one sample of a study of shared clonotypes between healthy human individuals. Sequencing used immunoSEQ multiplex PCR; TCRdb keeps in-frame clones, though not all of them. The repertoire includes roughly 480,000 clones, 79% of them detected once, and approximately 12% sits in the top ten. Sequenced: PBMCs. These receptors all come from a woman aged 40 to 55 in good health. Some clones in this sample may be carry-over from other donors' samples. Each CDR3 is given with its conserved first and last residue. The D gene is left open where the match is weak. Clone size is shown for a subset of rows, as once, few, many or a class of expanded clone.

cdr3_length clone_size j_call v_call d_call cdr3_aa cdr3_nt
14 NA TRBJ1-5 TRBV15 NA CATSRGLSNQPQHF TGTGCCACCAGCAGAGGTCTCAGCAATCAGCCCCAGCATTTT
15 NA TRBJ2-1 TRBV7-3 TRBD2 CASSHTSGNYNEQFF TGTGCCAGCAGCCATACTAGCGGGAACTACAATGAGCAGTTCTTC
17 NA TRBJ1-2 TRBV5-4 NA CASSPPRAATSNYGYTF TGTGCCAGCAGCCCCCCCCGGGCAGCGACATCCAACTATGGCTACACCTTC
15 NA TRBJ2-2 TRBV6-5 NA CASIDIRDLTGELFF TGTGCCAGCATTGATATCCGGGACCTCACCGGGGAGCTGTTTTTT
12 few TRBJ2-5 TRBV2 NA CASNRAQETQYF TGTGCCAGCAACAGAGCCCAAGAGACCCAGTACTTC
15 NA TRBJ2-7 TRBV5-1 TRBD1 CASGPSGTGGYEQYF TGCGCCAGCGGACCCTCGGGGACAGGGGGTTACGAGCAGTACTTC
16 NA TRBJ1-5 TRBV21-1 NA CASSPPRGQPNQPQHF TGTGCCAGCAGCCCCCCTCGGGGACAGCCTAATCAGCCCCAGCATTTT
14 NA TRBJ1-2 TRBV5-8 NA CASSPWGQGFGYTF TGTGCCAGCAGCCCGTGGGGCCAGGGATTTGGCTACACCTTC
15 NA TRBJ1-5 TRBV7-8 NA CASSSGTTGNQPQHF TGTGCCAGCAGCTCAGGGACGACGGGCAATCAGCCCCAGCATTTT
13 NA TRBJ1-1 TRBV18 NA CASSPRSELWAFF TGTGCCAGCTCACCAAGGTCGGAGCTTTGGGCTTTCTTT
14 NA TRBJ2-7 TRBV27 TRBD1 CASSGGQGGGEQYF TGTGCCAGCAGTGGGGGACAGGGCGGGGGAGAGCAGTACTTC
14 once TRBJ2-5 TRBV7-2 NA CASSFNRGRETQYF TGTGCCAGCAGCTTTAACCGGGGACGGGAGACCCAGTACTTC
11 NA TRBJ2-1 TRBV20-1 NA CSARSFNEQFF TGCAGTGCTAGAAGTTTCAATGAGCAGTTCTTC
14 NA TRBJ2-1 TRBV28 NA CASSLGQDLGNQFF TGTGCCAGCAGTTTAGGCCAGGACTTAGGCAATCAGTTCTTC
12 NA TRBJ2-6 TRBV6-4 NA CARAPGANVLTF TGTGCCAGGGCCCCTGGGGCCAACGTCCTGACTTTC
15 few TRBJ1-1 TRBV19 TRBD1 CASRTPGQADTEAFF TGTGCCAGTAGGACGCCGGGACAGGCGGACACTGAAGCTTTCTTT
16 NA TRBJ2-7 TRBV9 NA CASSARDGGYSYEQYF TGTGCCAGCAGCGCGCGGGACGGAGGCTACTCCTACGAGCAGTACTTC
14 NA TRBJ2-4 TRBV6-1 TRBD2 CASSHNAGEDIQYF TGTGCCAGCTCTCACAACGCGGGGGAGGACATTCAGTACTTC
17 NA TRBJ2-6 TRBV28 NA CASSLGTPGSGANVLTF TGTGCCAGCAGCCTCGGGACACCTGGCTCTGGGGCCAACGTCCTGACTTTC
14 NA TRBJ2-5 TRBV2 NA CASSWAGAPETQYF TGTGCCAGCAGTTGGGCAGGTGCCCCAGAGACCCAGTACTTC